The table lists the clone carrying this T cell receptor (beta chain) with many counts. Unique molecular identifiers were incorporated when the TCRbeta library was constructed. TCRdb reprocessed the PCR reads with MiXCR, giving one entry per CDR3 protein. Of about 440,000 distinct CDR3 sequences in the sample, 43% were seen once. This entry comes from a study of T-cell reconstitution after alpha-beta-depleted transplantation in children. In germline, CDR1 is SEHNR, CDR2 FQNEAQ (reference sequence). V dropped 5 bases and J dropped 1 base, with 14 bases sitting between them. The CDR3 runs to 16 residues.

This specimen was PBMCs, taken before TCRalphabeta/CD19-depleted stem cell transplant. The origin of this receptor is a girl aged 2-9 years with aplastic anemia, due to receive a stem cell transplant. This chain uses TRBV7-9 with TRBJ2-2; D might be TRBD1 (6 bases). The CDR3 loop is CASSQTGSVNTGELFF. The CDR3 DNA reads TGTGCCAGCAGCCAGACAGGATCGGTGAACACCGGGGAGCTGTTTTTT.